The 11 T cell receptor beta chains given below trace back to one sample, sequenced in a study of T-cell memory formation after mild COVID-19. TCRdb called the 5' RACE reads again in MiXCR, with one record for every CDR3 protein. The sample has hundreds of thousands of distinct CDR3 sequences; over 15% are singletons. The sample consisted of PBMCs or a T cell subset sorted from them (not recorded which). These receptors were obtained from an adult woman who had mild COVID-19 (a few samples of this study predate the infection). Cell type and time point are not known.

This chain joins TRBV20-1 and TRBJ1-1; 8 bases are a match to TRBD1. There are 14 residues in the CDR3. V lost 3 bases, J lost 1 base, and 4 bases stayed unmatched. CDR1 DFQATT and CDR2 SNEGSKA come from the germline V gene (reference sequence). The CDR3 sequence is CSARTGARNTEAFF. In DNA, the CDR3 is TGCAGTGCTAGGACAGGGGCGCGGAACACTGAAGCTTTCTTT.

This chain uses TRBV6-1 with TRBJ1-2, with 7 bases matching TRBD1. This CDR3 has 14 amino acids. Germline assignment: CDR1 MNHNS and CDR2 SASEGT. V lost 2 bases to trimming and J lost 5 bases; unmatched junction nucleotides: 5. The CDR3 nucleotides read TGTGCCAGCAGTGAATCGGGACAGCCGTATGGCTACACCTTC. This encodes CASSESGQPYGYTF.

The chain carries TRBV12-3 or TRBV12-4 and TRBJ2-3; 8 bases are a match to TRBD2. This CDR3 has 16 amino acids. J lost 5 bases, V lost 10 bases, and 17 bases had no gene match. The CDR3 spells CAIQTFAGGVGDTQYF. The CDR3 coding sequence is TGTGCCATCCAGACCTTTGCGGGAGGTGTTGGAGATACGCAGTATTTT.

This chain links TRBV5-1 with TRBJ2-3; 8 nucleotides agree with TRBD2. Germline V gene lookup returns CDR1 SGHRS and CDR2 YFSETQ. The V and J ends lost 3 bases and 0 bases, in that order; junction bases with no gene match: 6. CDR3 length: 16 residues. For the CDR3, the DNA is TGCGCCAGCAGCTCGGAGCGGGGGATCAGCACAGATACGCAGTATTTT. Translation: CASSSERGISTDTQYF.

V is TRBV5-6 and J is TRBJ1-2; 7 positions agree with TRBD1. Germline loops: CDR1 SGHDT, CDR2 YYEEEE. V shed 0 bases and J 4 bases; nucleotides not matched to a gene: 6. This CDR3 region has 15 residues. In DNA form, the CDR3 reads TGTGCCAGCAGCTTGGGTGGACAGGCCGCCTATGGCTACACCTTC. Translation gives CASSLGGQAAYGYTF. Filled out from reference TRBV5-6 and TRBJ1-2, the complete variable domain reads DAGVTQSPTHLIKTRGQQVTLRCSPKSGHDTVSWYQQALGQGPQFIFQYYEEEERQRGNFPDRFSGHQFPNYSSELNVNALLLGDSALYLCASSLGGQAAYGYTFGSGTRLTVV.

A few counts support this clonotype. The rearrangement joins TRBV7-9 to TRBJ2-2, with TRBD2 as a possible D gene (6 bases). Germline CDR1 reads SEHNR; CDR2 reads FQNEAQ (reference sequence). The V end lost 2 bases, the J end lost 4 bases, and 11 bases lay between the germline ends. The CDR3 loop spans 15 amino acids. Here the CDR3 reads CASSLHAGSTGELFF. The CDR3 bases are TGTGCCAGCAGCTTACACGCGGGGAGCACCGGGGAGCTGTTTTTT.

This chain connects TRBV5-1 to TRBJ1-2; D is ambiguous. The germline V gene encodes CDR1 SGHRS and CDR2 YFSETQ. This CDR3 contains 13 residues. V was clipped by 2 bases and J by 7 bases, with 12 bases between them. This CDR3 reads CASSFELAGGYTF. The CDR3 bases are TGCGCCAGCAGCTTCGAGCTCGCCGGTGGCTACACCTTC.

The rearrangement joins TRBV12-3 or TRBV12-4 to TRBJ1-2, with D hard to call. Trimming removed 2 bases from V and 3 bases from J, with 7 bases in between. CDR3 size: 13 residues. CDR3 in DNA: TGTGCCAGCAGTTTATGGATATACTATGGCTACACCTTC. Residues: CASSLWIYYGYTF.

The CDR3 DNA reads as TGTGCCAGCAGCCCAACCGGGACAGGGGTCGAGCAGTACTTC. Translation gives CASSPTGTGVEQYF. The V and J genes are TRBV6-2 or TRBV6-3 and TRBJ2-7, with 10 bases that match TRBD1. The CDR3 sequence is 14 residues long. The V and J ends lost 6 bases and 6 bases, in that order; junction bases with no gene match: 8. CDR1 and CDR2 (germline): MNHEY, SVGEGT.

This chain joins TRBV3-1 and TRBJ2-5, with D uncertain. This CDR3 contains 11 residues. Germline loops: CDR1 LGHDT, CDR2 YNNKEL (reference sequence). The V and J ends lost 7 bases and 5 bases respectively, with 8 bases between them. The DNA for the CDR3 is TGTGCCAGCACCCAGACCGAGACCCAGTACTTC. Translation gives CASTQTETQYF.

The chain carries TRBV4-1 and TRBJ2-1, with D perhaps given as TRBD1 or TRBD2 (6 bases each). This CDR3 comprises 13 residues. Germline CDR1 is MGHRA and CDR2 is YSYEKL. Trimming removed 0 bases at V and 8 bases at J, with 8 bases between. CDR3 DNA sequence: TGCGCCAGCAGCCAAGAAAGGGGGGATGAGCAGTTCTTC. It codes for CASSQERGDEQFF.